A selection of T cell receptor beta chains follows, all from one sample in a study of blood T cell repertoires in COVID-19. Data came from immunoSEQ multiplex PCR; TCRdb stores just in-frame clones and leaves some out. The data hold about 60,000 clones, with approximately 90% observed a single time. The sequenced material came from peripheral blood. These receptors were collected from a human donor with active COVID-19. The donor label of this sample is uncertain. Both conserved end residues are part of each CDR3. The D gene is left open where the match is weak. Clone size is stated in some rows and not others, as once, few, many or a class when expanded.

clone_size: NA
d_call: NA
j_call: TRBJ1-4
v_call: TRBV4-3
cdr3_aa: CASSQDRQVFNEKLFF
cdr3_nt: TGCGCCAGCAGCCAAGATAGACAGGTTTTTAATGAAAAACTGTTTTTT

clone_size: NA
d_call: NA
j_call: TRBJ1-2
v_call: TRBV6-6
cdr3_aa: CASSFEYGYTF
cdr3_nt: TGTGCCAGCAGTTTTGAGTATGGCTACACCTTC

clone_size: once
d_call: NA
j_call: TRBJ2-7
v_call: TRBV11-2
cdr3_aa: CASSSVSYEQYF
cdr3_nt: TGTGCCAGCAGCTCCGTTTCCTACGAGCAGTACTTC

clone_size: NA
d_call: NA
j_call: TRBJ1-5
v_call: TRBV19
cdr3_aa: CASSTTGRGVGPQHF
cdr3_nt: TGTGCCAGTAGTACGACAGGTCGGGGGGTGGGGCCCCAGCATTTT

clone_size: NA
d_call: NA
j_call: TRBJ2-1
v_call: TRBV13
cdr3_aa: CASSHRTIHNEQFF
cdr3_nt: TGTGCCAGCAGCCATCGGACTATCCACAATGAGCAGTTCTTC

clone_size: NA
d_call: NA
j_call: TRBJ1-2
v_call: TRBV5-1
cdr3_aa: CASSLAEGDYGYTF
cdr3_nt: TGCGCCAGCAGCTTGGCCGAGGGGGACTATGGCTACACCTTC

clone_size: NA
d_call: TRBD1
j_call: TRBJ2-3
v_call: TRBV2
cdr3_aa: CASIGQESYTDTQYF
cdr3_nt: TGTGCCAGCATTGGACAGGAGAGTTACACAGATACGCAGTATTTT

clone_size: NA
d_call: NA
j_call: TRBJ1-5
v_call: TRBV6-1
cdr3_aa: CASSEPRDNQPQHF
cdr3_nt: TGTGCCAGCAGTGAGCCACGGGACAATCAGCCCCAGCATTTT

clone_size: NA
d_call: NA
j_call: TRBJ2-5
v_call: TRBV5-1
cdr3_aa: CASSHGQFQYQETQYF
cdr3_nt: TGCGCCAGCAGCCATGGACAGTTTCAATACCAAGAGACCCAGTACTTC

clone_size: NA
d_call: TRBD1
j_call: TRBJ2-6
v_call: TRBV7-8
cdr3_aa: CASSFHRDRGPSGANVLTF
cdr3_nt: TGTGCCAGCAGCTTCCACCGGGACAGGGGGCCTTCTGGGGCCAACGTCCTGACTTTC

clone_size: NA
d_call: NA
j_call: TRBJ2-3
v_call: TRBV12-2
cdr3_aa: CASRLELAGGPTQYF
cdr3_nt: TGTGCAAGTCGCTTAGAACTAGCGGGGGGGCCTACGCAGTATTTT

clone_size: NA
d_call: TRBD2
j_call: TRBJ2-5
v_call: TRBV5-4
cdr3_aa: CASSAGGRQETQYF
cdr3_nt: TGTGCCAGCAGCGCGGGAGGGCGTCAAGAGACCCAGTACTTC

clone_size: NA
d_call: NA
j_call: TRBJ2-2
v_call: TRBV6-5
cdr3_aa: CASSGLGGATGELFF
cdr3_nt: TGTGCCAGCAGCGGCCTGGGTGGGGCCACCGGGGAGCTGTTTTTT

clone_size: NA
d_call: NA
j_call: TRBJ2-5
v_call: TRBV21-1
cdr3_aa: CASSKRNIRGVLETQYF
cdr3_nt: TGTGCCAGCAGCAAACGGAACATCCGGGGGGTTTTGGAGACCCAGTACTTC

clone_size: NA
d_call: NA
j_call: TRBJ2-2
v_call: TRBV28
cdr3_aa: CASSLSRWGLRTGELFF
cdr3_nt: TGTGCCAGCAGCCTCTCAAGATGGGGCCTAAGAACCGGGGAGCTGTTTTTT

clone_size: NA
d_call: NA
j_call: TRBJ2-1
v_call: TRBV20-1
cdr3_aa: CSASFQGRYNEQFF
cdr3_nt: TGCAGTGCTAGTTTCCAGGGGCGATACAATGAGCAGTTCTTC

clone_size: NA
d_call: TRBD1
j_call: TRBJ2-2
v_call: TRBV19
cdr3_aa: CASSIGGTVANLNTGELFF
cdr3_nt: TGTGCCAGTAGTATAGGAGGGACAGTTGCGAACCTGAACACCGGGGAGCTGTTTTTT

clone_size: NA
d_call: TRBD1
j_call: TRBJ2-5
v_call: TRBV3-1/TRBV3-2
cdr3_aa: CASSRHRTGGIETQYF
cdr3_nt: TGTGCCAGCAGCCGCCACCGGACAGGGGGCATAGAGACCCAGTACTTC

clone_size: NA
d_call: TRBD2
j_call: TRBJ2-5
v_call: TRBV3-1/TRBV3-2
cdr3_aa: CASSQPGASGGDQETQYF
cdr3_nt: TGTGCCAGCAGCCAACCCGGGGCTAGCGGGGGGGACCAAGAGACCCAGTACTTC

clone_size: NA
d_call: NA
j_call: TRBJ2-7
v_call: TRBV7-9
cdr3_aa: CASSEAPKGGYEQYF
cdr3_nt: TGTGCCAGCAGCGAAGCTCCCAAAGGGGGCTACGAGCAGTACTTC

clone_size: NA
d_call: TRBD2
j_call: TRBJ2-1
v_call: TRBV9
cdr3_aa: CASSVEAGGAYNEQFF
cdr3_nt: TGTGCCAGCAGCGTAGAAGCGGGAGGTGCCTACAATGAGCAGTTCTTC

clone_size: few
d_call: NA
j_call: TRBJ2-7
v_call: TRBV30
cdr3_aa: CAWGQLGQPYF
cdr3_nt: TGTGCCTGGGGGCAGCTAGGACAGCCTTATTTC

clone_size: NA
d_call: TRBD1
j_call: TRBJ2-1
v_call: TRBV25-1
cdr3_aa: CASRGTGGGMNEQFF
cdr3_nt: TGTGCCAGCAGGGGGACAGGGGGGGGTATGAATGAGCAGTTCTTC

clone_size: NA
d_call: TRBD2
j_call: TRBJ2-5
v_call: TRBV11-2
cdr3_aa: CASSLGASGGTLKETQYF
cdr3_nt: TGTGCCAGCAGCTTAGGGGCTAGCGGGGGGACGCTCAAAGAGACCCAGTACTTC

clone_size: once
d_call: TRBD1
j_call: TRBJ2-1
v_call: TRBV27
cdr3_aa: CASSSQTGGSTYNEQFF
cdr3_nt: TGTGCCAGCAGTTCGCAGACAGGGGGTAGTACCTACAATGAGCAGTTCTTC

clone_size: NA
d_call: NA
j_call: TRBJ2-6
v_call: TRBV5-6
cdr3_aa: CASSRRAGANVLTF
cdr3_nt: TGTGCCAGCAGCCGCAGGGCTGGGGCCAACGTCCTGACTTTC

clone_size: NA
d_call: NA
j_call: TRBJ2-7
v_call: TRBV5-4
cdr3_aa: CASSSNPGLHYEQYF
cdr3_nt: TGTGCCAGCAGCTCAAATCCGGGACTCCACTACGAGCAGTACTTC

clone_size: NA
d_call: TRBD1
j_call: TRBJ2-7
v_call: TRBV6-5
cdr3_aa: CASSYGKTGSEQYF
cdr3_nt: TGTGCCAGCAGTTACGGGAAGACAGGGTCCGAGCAGTACTTC

clone_size: NA
d_call: NA
j_call: TRBJ1-1
v_call: TRBV12-3/TRBV12-4
cdr3_aa: CASSLGIEAFF
cdr3_nt: TGTGCCAGCAGTTTAGGTATTGAAGCTTTCTTT

clone_size: NA
d_call: TRBD2
j_call: TRBJ2-7
v_call: TRBV4-3
cdr3_aa: CASSRSYPGTSGSSEQYF
cdr3_nt: TGCGCCAGCAGTCGAAGTTATCCCGGGACTAGCGGGAGCTCCGAGCAGTACTTC

clone_size: NA
d_call: TRBD2
j_call: TRBJ2-2
v_call: TRBV5-3
cdr3_aa: CARSFSGVGNTGELFF
cdr3_nt: TGTGCCAGAAGCTTTAGCGGGGTGGGAAACACCGGGGAGCTGTTTTTT

clone_size: NA
d_call: NA
j_call: TRBJ2-3
v_call: TRBV15
cdr3_aa: CATSEGTDTQYF
cdr3_nt: TGTGCCACCAGCGAGGGCACAGATACGCAGTATTTT

clone_size: NA
d_call: NA
j_call: TRBJ1-3
v_call: TRBV5-4
cdr3_aa: CASSVDSTSGNTIYF
cdr3_nt: TGTGCCAGCAGCGTGGACAGTACCTCTGGAAACACCATATATTTT